A selection of T cell receptor beta chains follows, all from one sample in a study of blood T cell repertoires in COVID-19. The method was immunoSEQ multiplex PCR; TCRdb's version includes in-frame clones alone and lacks a portion of them. The table records 200,000 to 300,000 clones, about 86% of them present only once. Sequenced: peripheral blood. These receptors came from a woman aged 25-40 years who had recovered from COVID-19. CDR3s include the opening cysteine and the closing phenylalanine or tryptophan. The order of the fields is CDR3 protein, CDR3 DNA, J gene, D gene, V gene, clone size. D genes are given only for firm matches. Clone size is given for some rows only: seen once, a few or many times, or a class if the clone is expanded.

CASSRREPGYGYTF	TGTGCCAGCAGCAGGAGGGAGCCTGGCTATGGCTACACCTTC	TRBJ1-2	NA	TRBV6-2/TRBV6-3	NA
CASSRTGLAGYTF	TGTGCCAGCAGCCGTACAGGGCTGGCTGGCTACACCTTC	TRBJ1-2	NA	TRBV6-5	NA
CSVQGTAAFF	TGCAGCGTTCAGGGGACGGCGGCTTTCTTT	TRBJ1-1	NA	TRBV29-1	few
CASSSEETQYF	TGTGCCAGCAGCTCCGAAGAGACCCAGTACTTC	TRBJ2-5	NA	TRBV7-9	NA
CASSPPPGGTGVSGNSYEQYF	TGTGCCAGCAGCCCACCTCCAGGGGGGACAGGGGTAAGTGGGAACTCCTACGAGCAGTACTTC	TRBJ2-7	NA	TRBV21-1	NA
CASSWRDRDYGYTF	TGTGCCAGCAGTTGGAGGGACAGGGACTATGGCTACACCTTC	TRBJ1-2	TRBD1	TRBV6-5	NA
CASSHRTENTEAFF	TGTGCCAGCAGCCATCGGACAGAAAACACTGAAGCTTTCTTT	TRBJ1-1	NA	TRBV9	NA
CASVLAGHTDTQYF	TGTGCCAGCGTACTAGCGGGGCACACAGATACGCAGTATTTT	TRBJ2-3	TRBD2	TRBV6-5	NA
CASSLDRGPNEKLFF	TGTGCCAGCAGTTTAGACAGGGGCCCGAATGAAAAACTGTTTTTT	TRBJ1-4	TRBD1	TRBV27	NA
CASSKGAGEQYF	TGTGCCAGCAGCAAGGGGGCCGGGGAGCAGTACTTC	TRBJ2-7	TRBD1	TRBV7-9	NA
CASSRRRDSLGQTQYF	TGCGCCAGCAGCCGACGCAGGGATAGCCTAGGTCAGACCCAGTACTTC	TRBJ2-5	NA	TRBV5-1	once
CASSLSSDRYTEAFF	TGTGCCAGCAGCTTATCTTCTGACAGGTACACTGAAGCTTTCTTT	TRBJ1-1	NA	TRBV11-2	few
CASSSLREGKNEQYF	TGTGCCAGCAGCTCTTTAAGGGAGGGGAAGAACGAGCAGTACTTC	TRBJ2-7	TRBD2	TRBV7-6	few
CASSLLAVYNEQFF	TGTGCCAGCAGCTTACTAGCGGTTTACAATGAGCAGTTCTTC	TRBJ2-1	TRBD2	TRBV7-2	NA
CASSPRDFGPRPQHF	TGTGCCAGTAGTCCCCGGGACTTCGGGCCCCGGCCCCAGCATTTT	TRBJ1-5	NA	TRBV19	NA
CASSQGAFDEQFF	TGTGCCAGCAGCCAAGGGGCTTTCGATGAGCAGTTCTTC	TRBJ2-1	NA	TRBV3-1/TRBV3-2	once
CASSQEPGVNTEAFF	TGCGCCAGCAGCCAAGAACCCGGGGTGAACACTGAAGCTTTCTTT	TRBJ1-1	NA	TRBV4-3	NA
CASSRGSSGGGGEQFF	TGTGCCAGCAGCAGAGGTTCTAGCGGGGGTGGAGGTGAGCAGTTCTTC	TRBJ2-1	TRBD2	TRBV7-2	NA
CATMPGLASNEQFF	TGTGCCACCATGCCGGGACTAGCGTCCAATGAGCAGTTCTTC	TRBJ2-1	TRBD2	TRBV7-2	NA
CASSPEDDTNTEAFF	TGTGCCAGCAGCCCCGAAGATGACACGAACACTGAAGCTTTCTTT	TRBJ1-1	NA	TRBV5-7	NA
CASSYGSGVVTDTQYF	TGTGCCAGCAGTTACGGTAGCGGGGTTGTCACAGATACGCAGTATTTT	TRBJ2-3	TRBD2	TRBV6-2/TRBV6-3	NA
CASSPGIFRDEQYF	TGTGCCAGCAGCCCCGGGATTTTTCGTGACGAGCAGTACTTC	TRBJ2-7	NA	TRBV3-1/TRBV3-2	NA
CASSFPPAGELFF	TGTGCCAGCAGTTTCCCCCCAGCCGGGGAGCTGTTTTTT	TRBJ2-2	NA	TRBV27	NA
CASSDPGAGGPDTDTQYF	TGTGCCAGCAGTGATCCCGGAGCGGGGGGGCCGGATACAGATACGCAGTATTTT	TRBJ2-3	TRBD2	TRBV2	NA
CASSLVASETQYF	TGTGCCAGCAGCTTAGTAGCGTCGGAGACCCAGTACTTC	TRBJ2-5	NA	TRBV7-2	NA
CASSYWVSNREETQYF	TGTGCCAGCAGTTACTGGGTCTCCAACAGGGAAGAGACCCAGTACTTC	TRBJ2-5	NA	TRBV6-5	once
CASSVVGTSAPTDTQYF	TGTGCCAGCAGCGTAGTAGGGACTAGCGCTCCCACAGATACGCAGTATTTT	TRBJ2-3	TRBD2	TRBV9	NA
CACGGTGELFF	TGTGCCTGTGGCGGCACCGGGGAGCTGTTTTTT	TRBJ2-2	NA	TRBV30	NA
CASGRALQMNTEAFF	TGTGCCAGCGGCAGGGCGCTTCAAATGAACACTGAAGCTTTCTTT	TRBJ1-1	NA	TRBV5-4	NA
CASSGGDRTNYGYTF	TGTGCCAGCAGTGGAGGGGACAGGACTAACTATGGCTACACCTTC	TRBJ1-2	TRBD1	TRBV6-6	NA
CASSFGGSGPSTEAFF	TGTGCCAGCAGTTTCGGGGGGTCAGGGCCCTCCACTGAAGCTTTCTTT	TRBJ1-1	NA	TRBV27	NA
CASGSNRGITGELFF	TGTGCCAGCGGCTCAAACAGGGGGATCACCGGGGAGCTGTTTTTT	TRBJ2-2	TRBD1	TRBV25-1	NA
CASSLKAGAREQYF	TGCGCCAGCAGCTTGAAGGCAGGCGCGCGCGAGCAGTACTTC	TRBJ2-7	NA	TRBV5-1	NA
CATFGPQHF	TGTGCCACCTTCGGTCCCCAGCATTTT	TRBJ1-5	NA	TRBV24-1	NA
CASSPPLLEVYNEQFF	TGTGCCAGCTCACCACCGTTGCTAGAGGTCTACAATGAGCAGTTCTTC	TRBJ2-1	NA	TRBV18	NA
CASSQFMMSTEAFF	TGTGCCAGCAGCCAATTTATGATGAGCACTGAAGCTTTCTTT	TRBJ1-1	NA	TRBV4-2	NA